This is a list of T cell receptor beta chains from one sample in a study of blood T cell repertoires in COVID-19. Some clones are missing from TCRdb's copy, which holds only in-frame ones; the method was immunoSEQ multiplex PCR. The table records some 530,000 clones, approximately 83% of them present only once. The source material was peripheral blood. Every receptor here comes from a human donor in a cohort sampled during active COVID-19. The conserved cysteine and the conserved F or W are not part of the CDR3 here.

V gene: TRBV6-5; CDR3 protein: ASTGQAQAGELF
V gene: TRBV6-2/TRBV6-3; CDR3 protein: ASSYAAETYEQY
V gene: TRBV29-1; CDR3 protein: SALDRVGHEKLF
V gene: TRBV7-2; CDR3 protein: ASSLSGQGSSYEQY
V gene: TRBV24-1; CDR3 protein: ATSDSGLAGSGDTQY
V gene: TRBV10-3; CDR3 protein: AISEYSGGGPGELF
V gene: TRBV9; CDR3 protein: ASSVGLAGDTQY
V gene: TRBV6-5; CDR3 protein: ASSSRTGELF
V gene: TRBV11-2; CDR3 protein: ASSLRSDGQETQY
V gene: TRBV10-3; CDR3 protein: AISESMVGAGGQDTQY